The present entry profiles one TCR beta chain with its context. Sample time point: after dendritic cell vaccination, including at tumor progression/relapse. The repertoire was sequenced with immunoSEQ multiplex PCR; TCRdb's copy has only in-frame clones and lacks some. Seen here are some 90,000 clones, 75% to 90% observed once, and the top ten hold approximately 2.1%. This sample was taken from a study of glioma-infiltrating T cells after dendritic cell vaccination. The clonotype originates from a human donor with glioblastoma. The source material was blood, sampled after dendritic cell vaccination.

The CDR3 DNA follows: TGTGCCTGGAGTCGGGTAGGTCGGACTAGCGGGATCACAGATACGCAGTATTTT. It encodes CAWSRVGRTSGITDTQYF. The chain has TRBV30 and TRBJ2-3; 12 nucleotides line up with TRBD2. Looked up from germline, CDR1 is GTSNPN and CDR2 is SVGIG (reference sequence). The J segment lost 2 bases and the V segment lost 2 bases, leaving 11 bases of the junction unmatched. The CDR3 runs to 18 residues. The variable domain in full, with the rest retrieved from reference TRBV30 and TRBJ2-3, is SQTIHQWPATLVQPVGSPLSLECTVEGTSNPNLYWYRQAAGRGLQLLFYSVGIGQISSEVPQNLSASRPQDRQFILSSKKLLLSDSGFYLCAWSRVGRTSGITDTQYFGPGTRLTVL.